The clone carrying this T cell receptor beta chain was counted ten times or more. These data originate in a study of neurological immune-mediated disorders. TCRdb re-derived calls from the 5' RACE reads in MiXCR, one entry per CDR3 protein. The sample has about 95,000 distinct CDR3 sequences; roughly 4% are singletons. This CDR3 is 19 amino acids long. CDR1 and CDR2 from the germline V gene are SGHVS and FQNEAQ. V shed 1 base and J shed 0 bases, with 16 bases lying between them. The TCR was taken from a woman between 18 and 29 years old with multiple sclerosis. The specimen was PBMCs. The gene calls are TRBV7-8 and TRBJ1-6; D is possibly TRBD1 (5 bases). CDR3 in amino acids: CASSLEGSDRSSYNSPLHF. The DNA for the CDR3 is TGTGCCAGCAGCTTAGAGGGGTCGGACCGAAGCTCCTATAATTCACCCCTCCACTTT.